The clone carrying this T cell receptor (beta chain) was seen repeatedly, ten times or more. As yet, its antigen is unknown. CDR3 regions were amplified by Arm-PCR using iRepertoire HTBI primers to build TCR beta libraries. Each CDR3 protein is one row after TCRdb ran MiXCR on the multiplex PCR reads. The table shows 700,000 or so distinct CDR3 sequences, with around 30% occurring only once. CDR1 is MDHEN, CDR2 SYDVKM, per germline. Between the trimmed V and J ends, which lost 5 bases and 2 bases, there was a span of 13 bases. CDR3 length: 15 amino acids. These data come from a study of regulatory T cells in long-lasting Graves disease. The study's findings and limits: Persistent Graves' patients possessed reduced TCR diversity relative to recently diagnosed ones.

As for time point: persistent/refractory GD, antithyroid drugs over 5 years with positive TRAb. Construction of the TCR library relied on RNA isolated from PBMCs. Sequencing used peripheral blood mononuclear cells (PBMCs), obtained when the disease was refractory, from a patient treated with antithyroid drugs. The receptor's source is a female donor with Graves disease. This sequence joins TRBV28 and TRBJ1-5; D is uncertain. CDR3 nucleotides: TGTGCCAGCAGTAACCGCCCGGAGGGCAATCAGCCCCAGCATTTT. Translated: CASSNRPEGNQPQHF.